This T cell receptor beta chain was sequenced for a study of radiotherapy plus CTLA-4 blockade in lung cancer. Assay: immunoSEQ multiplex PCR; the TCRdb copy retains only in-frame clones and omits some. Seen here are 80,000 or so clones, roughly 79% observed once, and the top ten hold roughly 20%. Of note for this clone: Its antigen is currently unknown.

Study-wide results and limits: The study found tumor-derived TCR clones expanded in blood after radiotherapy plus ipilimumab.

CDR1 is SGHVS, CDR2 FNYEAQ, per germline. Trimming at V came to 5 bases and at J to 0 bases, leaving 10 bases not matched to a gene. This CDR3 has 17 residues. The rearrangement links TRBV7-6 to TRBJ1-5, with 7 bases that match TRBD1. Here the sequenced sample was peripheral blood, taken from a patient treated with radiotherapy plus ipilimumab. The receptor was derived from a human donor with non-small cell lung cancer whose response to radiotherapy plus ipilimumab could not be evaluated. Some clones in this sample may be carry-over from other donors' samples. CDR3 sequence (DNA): TGTGCCAGCAGCGGGGGGACAGACCAATATAGCAATCAGCCCCAGCATTTT. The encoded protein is CASSGGTDQYSNQPQHF.